The next 30 T cell receptor beta chains were all read from a single sample in a study of T-cell memory formation after mild COVID-19. MiXCR was run by TCRdb on the 5' RACE reads, yielding one entry per CDR3 protein. This sample has 140,000 to 150,000 distinct CDR3 sequences, with about 19% found just once. The sequenced material came from PBMCs or a T cell subset sorted from them (not recorded which). The receptors stem from an adult woman who had mild COVID-19 (a few samples of this study predate the infection). Cell type and time point are not known.

This rearrangement joins TRBV5-4 to TRBJ2-5; 7 bases line up with TRBD2. In germline, CDR1 is SGHNT, CDR2 YYREEE (reference sequence). The CDR3 contains 14 residues. The V gene end was trimmed by 1 base and the J gene end by 3 bases; junction bases not matched to a gene: 3. CDR3 coding DNA: TGTGCCAGCAGCTTGAGGCTAGCGGAAGAGACCCAGTACTTC. Its protein is CASSLRLAEETQYF.

This clonotype was counted only a few times. The chain links TRBV6-2 or TRBV6-3 to TRBJ2-3, with a possible D match to TRBD2 (6 bases). The CDR3 sequence is 14 residues long. Germline-derived CDR1 and CDR2 are MNHEY and SVGEGT. V lost 5 bases, J lost 4 bases, and 13 bases lay in between. In DNA, the CDR3 is TGTGCCAGCAGTCTCCCAGGGAGGCCAGATACGCAGTATTTT. Residues: CASSLPGRPDTQYF.

The V call is TRBV4-1, the J call TRBJ2-1, with a tentative D call TRBD2 (5 bases). Germline lookup yields CDR1 MGHRA and CDR2 YSYEKL. V was clipped by 6 bases and J by 0 bases, with 18 bases between them. This CDR3 region has 17 residues. The CDR3 region is CASSVGAGVDSYNEQFF. DNA of the CDR3: TGCGCCAGCAGTGTAGGCGCGGGCGTTGACTCCTACAATGAGCAGTTCTTC.

The rearrangement uses TRBV7-2 and TRBJ2-3; 7 bases align to TRBD1. V was pared by 5 bases and J by 0 bases, with 8 bases of the junction left unmatched. CDR1 is SGHTA, CDR2 FQGNSA, per germline. CDR3 length: 16 amino acids. The CDR3 DNA follows: TGTGCCAGCAGCGTGGGACAGCATATCAGCACAGATACGCAGTATTTT. Its translation: CASSVGQHISTDTQYF.

V is TRBV2 and J is TRBJ2-3; D remains ambiguous. CDR3 length: 13 residues. The V and J ends lost 6 bases and 3 bases respectively, with 10 bases between them. Germline CDR1 is SNHLY and CDR2 is FYNNEI. The CDR3 here is CASRLMETDTQYF. The CDR3 DNA sequence: TGTGCCAGCAGGTTAATGGAAACAGATACGCAGTATTTT. Together with reference TRBV2 and TRBJ2-3, the CDR3 gives the full variable domain: EPEVTQTPSHQVTQMGQEVILRCVPISNHLYFYWYRQILGQKVEFLVSFYNNEISEKSEIFDDQFSVERPDGSNFTLKIRSTKLEDSAMYFCASRLMETDTQYFGPGTRLTVL.

This clonotype was seen only a few times. The chain couples TRBV4-3 to TRBJ1-2; D ambiguous. Germline lookup yields CDR1 LGHNA and CDR2 YSLEER. V gave up 3 bases and J gave up 8 bases, with 13 bases separating them. The CDR3 length is 13 residues. This CDR3 is CASSHDNLWGYTF. In DNA form, the CDR3 reads TGCGCCAGCAGCCATGATAACTTGTGGGGCTACACCTTC.

Ten or more counts support this clonotype. The genes are TRBV19 and TRBJ2-5; D is unresolved. Germline CDR1 LNHDA, CDR2 SQIVND (reference sequence). Trimming took 3 bases from V and 5 from J, leaving 10 bases between them. The CDR3 contains 13 residues. The CDR3 loop reads CASSISFGETQYF. CDR3 coding DNA: TGTGCCAGTAGTATCTCCTTCGGGGAGACCCAGTACTTC.

The chain employs TRBV4-3 and TRBJ2-5, with D perhaps matching TRBD1 (5 bases). The CDR3 length is 16 residues. The germline CDR1 and CDR2 sequences are LGHNA and YSLEER. V was clipped by 5 bases and J by 2 bases, with 18 bases between them. CDR3 coding DNA: TGCGCCAGCAGCAAAATTCAGGGAAGAGGACAAGAGACCCAGTACTTC. Translation: CASSKIQGRGQETQYF.

The chain combines TRBV6-2 or TRBV6-3 with TRBJ1-1, with a weak D call TRBD1 (6 bases). CDR3 length: 15 residues. V shed 0 bases and J shed 1 base, with 9 bases lying between them. Germline CDR1 MNHEY, CDR2 SVGEGT. CDR3: CASSYSGRGNTEAFF. The CDR3 DNA follows: TGTGCCAGCAGTTACTCCGGCAGGGGGAACACTGAAGCTTTCTTT.

This clonotype has a handful of counts. The rearrangement uses TRBV10-3 and TRBJ2-1; TRBD2 matches 10 bases. Germline V CDR1 and CDR2: ENHRY, SYGVKD. CDR3 length: 14 residues. Unmatched junction bases numbered 7, after V lost 5 bases and J lost 9 bases. The CDR3 sequence is CAISRGTSVSEQFF. The CDR3 coding sequence is TGTGCCATCAGTAGGGGGACTAGCGTTAGTGAGCAGTTCTTC.

This clonotype was recorded only once. The CDR3 spells CASSSLAFNEKLFF. CDR3 nucleotide sequence: TGTGCCAGCAGCTCCTTGGCCTTTAATGAAAAACTGTTTTTT. The chain uses TRBV5-5 and TRBJ1-4; D remains ambiguous. Trimming took 3 bases from V and 4 from J, leaving 10 bases between them. This CDR3 region has 14 residues. The germline CDR1 and CDR2 sequences are SGHKS and YYEKEE (reference sequence).

This clonotype came up a few times. CDR3 in amino acids: CASSPRQGDGAEAFF. CDR3 DNA: TGTGCCAGCTCACCACGACAGGGGGATGGAGCTGAAGCTTTCTTT. The genes are TRBV18 and TRBJ1-1; 9 bases agree with TRBD1. Trimming cost V 1 base and J 6 bases; bases outside gene matches: 6. Per the germline V gene, CDR1 is KGHSH and CDR2 is LQKENI. There are 15 residues in the CDR3. Combining the CDR3 with reference TRBV18 and TRBJ1-1 gives the whole variable domain NAGVMQNPRHLVRRRGQEARLRCSPMKGHSHVYWYRQLPEEGLKFMVYLQKENIIDESGMPKERFSAEFPKEGPSILRIQQVVRGDSAAYFCASSPRQGDGAEAFFGQGTRLTVV.

Many counts were recorded for this clonotype. This chain joins TRBV7-9 and TRBJ2-2, with D uncertain. Germline V CDR1 and CDR2: SEHNR, FQNEAQ (reference sequence). This CDR3 is 12 amino acids long. Trimming left V 2 bases short and J 4 bases short, with 2 bases between. CDR3 amino acids: CASSLSTGELFF. Here the CDR3 DNA reads TGTGCCAGCAGCTTAAGCACCGGGGAGCTGTTTTTT.

This sequence joins TRBV11-2 and TRBJ2-3, with 7 bases matching TRBD1. The CDR3 covers 15 residues. CDR1 is SGHAT and CDR2 is FQNNGV in the germline V gene. The V gene end was trimmed by 5 bases and the J gene end by 2 bases; junction bases not matched to a gene: 7. CDR3 residues: CASSPRTGPTDTQYF. The CDR3 nucleotides read TGTGCCAGCAGCCCCCGGACAGGACCCACAGATACGCAGTATTTT.

The V gene is TRBV3-1, the J gene TRBJ1-1, with D perhaps TRBD1 (5 bases). The V gene's germline CDR1 is LGHDT and CDR2 YNNKEL (reference sequence). This CDR3 spans 13 amino acids. The V gene lost 2 bases and the J gene lost 10 bases, with 14 bases spanning the gap. The CDR3 spells CASSQTGGAGAFF. In nucleotides, the CDR3 is TGTGCCAGCAGCCAAACGGGAGGGGCAGGAGCTTTCTTT.

In this sample, this clonotype turned up once. This rearrangement joins TRBV7-9 to TRBJ2-1, with 7 positions matching TRBD1. The junction had 6 bases not matched to a gene; V was cut back by 1 base and J by 6 bases. The length of the CDR3 is 15 residues. Germline lookup yields CDR1 SEHNR and CDR2 FQNEAQ (reference sequence). CDR3 bases: TGTGCCAGCAGCTTAGTTGCAGGGGGTAGCAATGAGCAGTTCTTC. Translating gives CASSLVAGGSNEQFF.

This sequence joins TRBV3-1 and TRBJ1-1; no firm D call. Trimming shortened V by 0 bases and J by 7 bases, and 12 bases separated the two germline ends. CDR3 length equals 14 residues. Germline V lookup: CDR1 LGHDT, CDR2 YNNKEL (reference sequence). In DNA, the CDR3 is TGTGCCAGCAGCCAAGAGAGGTTGGGCGGTGAAGCTTTCTTT. Its protein product is CASSQERLGGEAFF.

This clonotype was observed a few times. The chain uses TRBV12-3 or TRBV12-4 and TRBJ2-1; maybe TRBD2 (7 bases). The CDR3 consists of 15 residues. The V end lost 6 bases, the J end lost 2 bases, and 14 bases lay between the germline ends. In DNA form, the CDR3 reads TGTGCCAGCAGCCGTGCGGGGGCCACCTACAATGAGCAGTTCTTC. It yields the protein CASSRAGATYNEQFF.

The chain employs TRBV11-2 and TRBJ2-5; TRBD2 matches 10 bases. The V gene end was trimmed by 4 bases and the J gene end by 4 bases; junction bases not matched to a gene: 3. CDR3 length: 14 residues. CDR1 is SGHAT and CDR2 is FQNNGV in the germline V gene. The CDR3 nucleotides are TGTGCCAGCAGCTCCATAGCGGGAGGAGAGACCCAGTACTTC. Amino acid sequence: CASSSIAGGETQYF. Together with reference TRBV11-2 and TRBJ2-5, the CDR3 gives the full variable domain: EAGVAQSPRYKIIEKRQSVAFWCNPISGHATLYWYQQILGQGPKLLIQFQNNGVVDDSQLPKDRFSAERLKGVDSTLKIQPAKLEDSAVYLCASSSIAGGETQYFGPGTRLLVL.

This clonotype was detected only a few times. The chain couples TRBV7-2 to TRBJ2-5; D is possibly TRBD2 (5 bases). This CDR3 spans 14 amino acids. Per the germline V gene, CDR1 is SGHTA and CDR2 is FQGNSA. Trimming stripped 4 bases from V and 6 bases from J, with 15 bases between. CDR3 nucleotides: TGTGCCAGCAGCTCAAGAGGGTTCGGTCAGACCCAGTACTTC. Its protein is CASSSRGFGQTQYF.

In its sample, this clonotype was seen a few times. This chain uses TRBV5-1 with TRBJ1-1, with TRBD1 matching 8 bases. The CDR3 totals 16 residues. From germline, CDR1 is SGHRS and CDR2 YFSETQ. V shed 4 bases and J 2 bases; nucleotides not matched to a gene: 10. The CDR3 loop is CASSPSQGAANTEAFF. CDR3 bases: TGCGCCAGCAGCCCGTCCCAGGGGGCAGCCAACACTGAAGCTTTCTTT.

This clonotype has just a few counts. V gene TRBV5-1 combines with J gene TRBJ2-7, with D perhaps assigned TRBD1 or TRBD2 (5 bases each). With 4 bases removed from V and 5 bases from J, the gap between germline ends came to 19 bases. Germline CDR1 SGHRS, CDR2 YFSETQ. The CDR3 has 15 residues. CDR3 in amino acids: CASSLPGAYEDEQYF. The CDR3 nucleotides read TGCGCCAGCAGCCTGCCCGGGGCATACGAGGACGAGCAGTACTTC.

This clonotype was found a few times. V usage is TRBV7-2 and J usage is TRBJ1-4; D remains unclear. In germline, CDR1 is SGHTA, CDR2 FQGNSA. The CDR3 loop spans 16 amino acids. V dropped 1 base and J dropped 11 bases, with 20 bases sitting between them. The DNA for the CDR3 is TGTGCCAGCAGCTTAGATTCTCGGGGTACAATGAATAAACTGTTTTTT. It encodes CASSLDSRGTMNKLFF.

The gene calls are TRBV3-1 and TRBJ2-7; 11 nucleotides align to TRBD1. From germline, CDR1 is LGHDT and CDR2 YNNKEL (reference sequence). V dropped 4 bases and J dropped 7; count of bases not matched to a gene: 9. CDR3 length equals 15 residues. CDR3 sequence: CASSRRDRGVREQYF. The CDR3 DNA sequence: TGTGCCAGCAGCCGCCGGGACAGGGGGGTTCGGGAGCAGTACTTC.

The J gene is TRBJ2-3, the V gene TRBV19; tentatively, D is TRBD1 (6 bases). V was pared by 9 bases and J by 4 bases, with 14 bases between. This CDR3 has 13 residues. Germline V gives CDR1 LNHDA, CDR2 SQIVND (reference sequence). For the CDR3, the DNA is TGTGCCAGCGGACAGCTAGCATCAGATACGCAGTATTTT. Encoded protein: CASGQLASDTQYF.

This clonotype showed up many times. The chain uses TRBV10-3 and TRBJ2-7; perhaps TRBD1 as D (6 bases). The V and J ends lost 10 bases and 2 bases respectively, with 21 bases between them. Per germline, CDR1 ENHRY and CDR2 SYGVKD. This CDR3 comprises 15 residues. The CDR3 sequence: CATMGRRTEAYEQYF. The CDR3 nucleotides read TGTGCCACGATGGGGCGTCGGACAGAGGCCTACGAGCAGTACTTC.

The chain carries TRBV7-2 and TRBJ1-3, with 7 bases matching TRBD1. This CDR3 contains 15 residues. V was pared by 5 bases and J by 0 bases, with 4 bases of the junction left unmatched. Germline loops: CDR1 SGHTA, CDR2 FQGNSA. CDR3 loop: CASSGDRASGNTIYF. The CDR3 nucleotides are TGTGCCAGCAGCGGTGACAGGGCCTCTGGAAACACCATATATTTT. Supplemented by reference TRBV7-2 and TRBJ1-3, the full variable domain reads GAGVSQSPSNKVTEKGKDVELRCDPISGHTALYWYRQSLGQGLEFLIYFQGNSAPDKSGLPSDRFSAERTGGSVSTLTIQRTQQEDSAVYLCASSGDRASGNTIYFGEGSWLTVV.

In this sample, this clonotype turned up a few times. The chain uses TRBV5-1 and TRBJ2-5, with TRBD1 identical over 7 bases. This CDR3 has 12 amino acids. V dropped 6 bases and J dropped 2; count of bases not matched to a gene: 1. Germline V gene data show CDR1 as SGHRS and CDR2 as YFSETQ. This chain's CDR3 is CASNRGQETQYF. The CDR3, as DNA: TGCGCCAGCAACAGGGGTCAAGAGACCCAGTACTTC.

This clonotype has just a few counts. V gene TRBV24-1 combines with J gene TRBJ2-1, with 10 nucleotides matching TRBD2. From germline, CDR1 is KGHDR and CDR2 SFDVKD. There are 18 residues in the CDR3. Trimming took 4 bases from V and 7 from J; bases not matched to a gene: 15. CDR3 amino acids: CATSETPGLAEGANEQFF. The CDR3, as DNA: TGTGCCACCAGTGAGACCCCTGGACTAGCGGAAGGGGCGAATGAGCAGTTCTTC.

Only a few counts were recorded for this clonotype. The V and J genes are TRBV7-9 and TRBJ2-3; D possibly corresponds to TRBD1 (6 bases). CDR3 length: 14 amino acids. V was pared by 5 bases and J by 2 bases, with 11 bases between. Germline-derived CDR1 and CDR2 are SEHNR and FQNEAQ (reference sequence). CDR3 protein: CASSRDTYTDTQYF. The CDR3 coding sequence is TGTGCCAGCAGCCGGGACACCTACACAGATACGCAGTATTTT.